This T cell receptor (beta chain) comes out of a study of shared clonotypes between healthy human individuals. Assay: immunoSEQ multiplex PCR; the TCRdb copy retains only in-frame clones and omits some. The data hold under 2,500,000 clones, with around 95% observed a single time. The CDR3 extends over 13 amino acids. The sample holds one count of this clone. What was sequenced was naive CD4+ T cells sorted from blood. Regarding subset: CD45RA+ positively selected. The chain recombines TRBV21-1 with TRBJ2-5; the table's D call of TRBD2 was not tested on the DNA. TRBV21-1 is termed a pseudogene. The sequence was obtained from a man younger than 35 in good health. The CDR3: CASSLPGQETQYF. The CDR3 DNA reads as TGTGCCAGCAGCCTACCGGGACAAGAGACCCAGTACTTC.